This TCR beta chain was sequenced during a study of blood T cell repertoires in COVID-19. About the research overall: Sources were T cells, B-cell-depleted T cells, or PBMCs; the material itself was cDNA or gDNA.

Donors of Cohort 3 who recovered were those that had two negative PCRs, clearance, or symptom resolution. This CDR3 is built from 15 residues. As handled by the study authors: Quantification of nucleated cells was approximated via reference gene primer amplification. Profiled with immunoSEQ multiplex PCR; TCRdb holds only in-frame clones, not every one. V and J calls and clone size are copied from that table; D and trimming were computed from the DNA. The data contain 200,000 to 250,000 clones, about four fifths of them singletons. Sequenced sample: PBMCs or T cells enriched from blood (not recorded which). The chain has TRBV21-1 and TRBJ2-7; the table assigns TRBD2, which was not confirmed against the DNA. TRBV21-1 counts as a pseudogene. The receptor was isolated from a woman aged 55-75 years who had recovered from COVID-19. Here the CDR3 DNA reads TGTGCCAGCAGCTCCAAACGGGAGGCCGCCTACGAGCAGTACTTC. Encoded protein: CASSSKREAAYEQYF.